A selection of T cell receptor beta chains follows, all from one sample in a study of regulatory T cells in long-lasting Graves disease. TCRdb passed the multiplex PCR reads through MiXCR, listing each CDR3 protein once. The sample has 400,000 to 500,000 distinct CDR3 sequences; 21% are singletons. This material consisted of peripheral blood mononuclear cells (PBMCs), taken when the disease was refractory, from a patient treated with antithyroid drugs. These receptors all stem from a female donor with Graves disease. Both conserved end residues are part of each CDR3. Fields, in order: CDR3 DNA, CDR3 protein, clone size, V gene, D gene, J gene. D genes are given only for firm matches. A clone size is listed for some rows: how often the clone was seen (once, few, many), or a class if it is expanded.

cdr3_nt: TGTGCCAGCAGTATCCATGGCGGGGAGGGCCGGCTCGAGCAGTACTTC; cdr3_aa: CASSIHGGEGRLEQYF; clone_size: many; v_call: TRBV28; d_call: TRBD2; j_call: TRBJ2-7
cdr3_nt: TGTGCCAGCAGCGGGACAGAAGAGACCCAGTACTTC; cdr3_aa: CASSGTEETQYF; clone_size: many; v_call: TRBV12-3/TRBV12-4; d_call: TRBD1; j_call: TRBJ2-5
cdr3_nt: TGTGCCAGCAGCTTGCGACTCGTAGGGGGCAATGAGCAGTTCTTC; cdr3_aa: CASSLRLVGGNEQFF; clone_size: -; v_call: TRBV11-1; d_call: -; j_call: TRBJ2-1
cdr3_nt: TGTGCCAGCAGCCAAGGACGGTGGGAGGAGGCCGGGGAGCTGTTTTTT; cdr3_aa: CASSQGRWEEAGELFF; clone_size: -; v_call: TRBV4-2; d_call: -; j_call: TRBJ2-2
cdr3_nt: TGTGCCAGCAAGGCTCAGCGGGGGAGCTCCTACAATGAGCAGTTCTTC; cdr3_aa: CASKAQRGSSYNEQFF; clone_size: few; v_call: TRBV28; d_call: TRBD2; j_call: TRBJ2-1
cdr3_nt: TGCAGTGCTAGAGGCGGAGGGGCTGGCTACGAGCAGTACTTC; cdr3_aa: CSARGGGAGYEQYF; clone_size: many; v_call: TRBV20-1; d_call: -; j_call: TRBJ2-7
cdr3_nt: TGTGCCAGCAGTTTACTCCCCCTTCCAGATACGCAGTATTTT; cdr3_aa: CASSLLPLPDTQYF; clone_size: few; v_call: TRBV27; d_call: -; j_call: TRBJ2-3
cdr3_nt: TGCAGTGCTCAGGCGGGACTAGCGGGAGGGAGCGAGCAGTACTTC; cdr3_aa: CSAQAGLAGGSEQYF; clone_size: many; v_call: TRBV20-1; d_call: TRBD2; j_call: TRBJ2-7
cdr3_nt: TGTGCCAGTGAACCGGGACAGAGGGTTTATGGCTACACCTTC; cdr3_aa: CASEPGQRVYGYTF; clone_size: many; v_call: TRBV6-1; d_call: TRBD1; j_call: TRBJ1-2
cdr3_nt: TGTGCCAGCACTGCAGGGCTAGCGGGAGGCCAAATAGACAATGAGCAGTTCTTC; cdr3_aa: CASTAGLAGGQIDNEQFF; clone_size: few; v_call: TRBV7-8; d_call: TRBD2; j_call: TRBJ2-1
cdr3_nt: TGTGCCAGCAGCCAAAGACTAGCGGGAGAAGAGACCCAGTACTTC; cdr3_aa: CASSQRLAGEETQYF; clone_size: few; v_call: TRBV3-1; d_call: TRBD2; j_call: TRBJ2-5
cdr3_nt: TGCAGTGCTAGGCAGATTCTAGCGGGAGGCGCGTCAGATACGCAGTATTTT; cdr3_aa: CSARQILAGGASDTQYF; clone_size: once; v_call: TRBV20-1; d_call: TRBD2; j_call: TRBJ2-3
cdr3_nt: TGTGCCAGTAGTAACGGGGAGCGGGTCCAAGAGACCCAGTACTTC; cdr3_aa: CASSNGERVQETQYF; clone_size: few; v_call: TRBV19; d_call: -; j_call: TRBJ2-5
cdr3_nt: TGTGCCAGCAGTGAATATCTTAGCACTGAAGCTTTCTTT; cdr3_aa: CASSEYLSTEAFF; clone_size: few; v_call: TRBV25-1; d_call: -; j_call: TRBJ1-1
cdr3_nt: TGCAGTGCTAGAGTCCGGCTAGCGAACCGCTACGAGCAGTACTTC; cdr3_aa: CSARVRLANRYEQYF; clone_size: -; v_call: TRBV20-1; d_call: -; j_call: TRBJ2-7
cdr3_nt: TGTGCCAGCAGTATCCTAGCGGGAGTCGGGAATGAGCAGTTCTTC; cdr3_aa: CASSILAGVGNEQFF; clone_size: few; v_call: TRBV28; d_call: TRBD2; j_call: TRBJ2-1
cdr3_nt: TGTGCCAGCATGTCCACCCGGGACAGTGAAGCTTTCTTT; cdr3_aa: CASMSTRDSEAFF; clone_size: -; v_call: TRBV27; d_call: TRBD1; j_call: TRBJ1-1
cdr3_nt: TGCAGCGTTGAGGGGCACCAAGAGACCCAGTACTTC; cdr3_aa: CSVEGHQETQYF; clone_size: many; v_call: TRBV29-1; d_call: -; j_call: TRBJ2-5
cdr3_nt: TGCGCCAGCAGCGCCCCGGCGGGAGCGTCCTACGAGCAGTACTTC; cdr3_aa: CASSAPAGASYEQYF; clone_size: few; v_call: TRBV5-1; d_call: TRBD2; j_call: TRBJ2-7
cdr3_nt: TGCAGTGCTAGAGATGGTGAGAGAGCTAACCCTGAGCAGTTCTTC; cdr3_aa: CSARDGERANPEQFF; clone_size: -; v_call: TRBV20-1; d_call: -; j_call: TRBJ2-1